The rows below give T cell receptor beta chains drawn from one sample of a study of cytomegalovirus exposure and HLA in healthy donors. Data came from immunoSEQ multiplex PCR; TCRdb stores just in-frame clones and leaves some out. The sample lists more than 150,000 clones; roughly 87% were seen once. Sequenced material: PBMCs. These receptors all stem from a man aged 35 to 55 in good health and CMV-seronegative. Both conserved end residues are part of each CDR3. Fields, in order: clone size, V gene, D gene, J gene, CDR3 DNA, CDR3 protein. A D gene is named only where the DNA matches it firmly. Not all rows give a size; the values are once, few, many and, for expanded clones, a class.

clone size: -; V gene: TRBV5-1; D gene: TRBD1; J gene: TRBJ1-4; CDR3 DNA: TGCGCCAGCAGCCAACAGGGGGCGTATAATGAAAAACTGTTTTTT; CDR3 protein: CASSQQGAYNEKLFF
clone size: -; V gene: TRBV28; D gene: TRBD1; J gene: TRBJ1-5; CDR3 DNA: TGTGCCAGCAGTTGGGGGACAGTTTATCAGCCCCAGCATTTT; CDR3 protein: CASSWGTVYQPQHF
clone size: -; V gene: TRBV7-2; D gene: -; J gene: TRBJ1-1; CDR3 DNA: TGTGCCAGCAGCTATCAGGGGTTAGAAGCTTTCTTT; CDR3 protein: CASSYQGLEAFF
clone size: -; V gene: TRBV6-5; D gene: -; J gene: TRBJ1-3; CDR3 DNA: TGTGCCAGCAGTTACTCGAATAGCAACTCTGGAAACACCATATATTTT; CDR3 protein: CASSYSNSNSGNTIYF
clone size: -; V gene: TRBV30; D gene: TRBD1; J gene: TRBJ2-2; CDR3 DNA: TGTGCCTGGAGTGTACGGGACAGGGGCTACCTTCTGGCGACCGGGGAGCTGTTTTTT; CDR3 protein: CAWSVRDRGYLLATGELFF
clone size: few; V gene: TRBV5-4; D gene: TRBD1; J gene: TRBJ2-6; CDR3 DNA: TGTGCCAGCTCAACAGGGGGCTCTGGGGCCAACGTCCTGACTTTC; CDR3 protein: CASSTGGSGANVLTF
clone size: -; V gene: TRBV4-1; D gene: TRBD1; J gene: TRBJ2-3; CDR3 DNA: TGCGCCAGCAGCCAGGCAGGGGGTACATACACAGATACGCAGTATTTT; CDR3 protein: CASSQAGGTYTDTQYF
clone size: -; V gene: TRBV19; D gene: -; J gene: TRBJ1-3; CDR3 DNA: TGTGCCGCCTCCCAGGGGGGAAACACCATATATTTT; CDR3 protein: CAASQGGNTIYF
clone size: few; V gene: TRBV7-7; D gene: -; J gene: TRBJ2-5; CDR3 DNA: TGTGCTAGCAGCAGAGGACAGCAAGAGACCCAGTACTTC; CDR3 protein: CASSRGQQETQYF
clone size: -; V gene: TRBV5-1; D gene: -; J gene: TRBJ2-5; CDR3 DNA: TGCGCCAGCAGCTATGGCCAGGGCGGGGTAGAGACCCAGTACTTC; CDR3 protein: CASSYGQGGVETQYF
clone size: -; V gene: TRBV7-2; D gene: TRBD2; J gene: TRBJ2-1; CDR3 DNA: TGTGCCAGCAGCTCGGGAGGCGGGTCCTACAATGAGCAGTTCTTC; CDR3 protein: CASSSGGGSYNEQFF
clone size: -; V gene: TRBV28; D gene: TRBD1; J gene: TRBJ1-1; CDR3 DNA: TGTGCCAGCAGTATGGGACAGGGATACACTGAAGCTTTCTTT; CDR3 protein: CASSMGQGYTEAFF
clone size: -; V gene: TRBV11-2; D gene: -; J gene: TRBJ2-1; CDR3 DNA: TGTGCCAGCAGCCCCCGACAGGAACCGTTCTTC; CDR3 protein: CASSPRQEPFF
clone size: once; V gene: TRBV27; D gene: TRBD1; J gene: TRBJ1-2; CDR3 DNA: TGTGCCAGCAGATTGGACAGGGAGGGGGGTGGCTACACCTTC; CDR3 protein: CASRLDREGGGYTF
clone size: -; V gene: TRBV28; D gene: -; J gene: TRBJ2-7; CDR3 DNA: TGTGCCAGCAGTTCCGGGTCCAAAACCTACGAGCAGTACTTC; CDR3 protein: CASSSGSKTYEQYF
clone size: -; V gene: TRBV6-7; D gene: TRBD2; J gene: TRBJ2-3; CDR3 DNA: TGTGCCAGCAGTCGTTCTCTAGCGGGGGGCACAGATACGCAGTATTTT; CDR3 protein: CASSRSLAGGTDTQYF
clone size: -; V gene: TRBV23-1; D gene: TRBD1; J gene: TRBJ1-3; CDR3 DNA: TGCGCCAGCAGTCAATTGAATCGGGACAGGGGGCCGTACTCTGGAAACACCATATATTTT; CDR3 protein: CASSQLNRDRGPYSGNTIYF
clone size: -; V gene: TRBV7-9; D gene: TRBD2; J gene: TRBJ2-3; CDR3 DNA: TGTGCCAGCAGCGCCCCCACCGGGACTAGCGGGACAGATACGCAGTATTTT; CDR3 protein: CASSAPTGTSGTDTQYF
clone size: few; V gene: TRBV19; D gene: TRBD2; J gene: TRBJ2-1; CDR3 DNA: TGTGCCAGTAGTACGGGGGGGGTCCTCTACAATGAGCAGTTCTTC; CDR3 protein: CASSTGGVLYNEQFF
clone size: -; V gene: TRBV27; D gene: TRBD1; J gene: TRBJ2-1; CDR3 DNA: TGTGCCACCCGGGACAGGCCCTACAATGAGCAGTTCTTC; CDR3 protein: CATRDRPYNEQFF
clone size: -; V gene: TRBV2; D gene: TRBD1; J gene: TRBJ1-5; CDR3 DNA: TGTGCCAGCAAATTTCCGGGACAGGGAACCAATCAGCCCCAGCATTTT; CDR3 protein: CASKFPGQGTNQPQHF
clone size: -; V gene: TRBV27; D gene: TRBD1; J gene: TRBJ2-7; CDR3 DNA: TGTGCCAGCAGACCTAGCCGGGACAGGAGGTCCTACGAGCAGTACTTC; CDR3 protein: CASRPSRDRRSYEQYF
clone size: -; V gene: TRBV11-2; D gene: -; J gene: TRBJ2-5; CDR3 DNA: TGTGCCAGCAGCTTAAGGGCGGGCATAACCCCGAACTACTTC; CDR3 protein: CASSLRAGITPNYF
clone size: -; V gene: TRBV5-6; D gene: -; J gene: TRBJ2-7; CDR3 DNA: TGTGCCAGCAGCTTGTCGAATAGCATCCACGAGCAGTACTTC; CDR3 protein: CASSLSNSIHEQYF
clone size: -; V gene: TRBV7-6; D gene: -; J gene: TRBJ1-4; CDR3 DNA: TGTGCCAGCAGCTCCCCGGGTGAAAAACTGTTTTTT; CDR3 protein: CASSSPGEKLFF
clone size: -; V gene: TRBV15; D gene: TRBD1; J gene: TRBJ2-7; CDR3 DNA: TGTGCCACCAGCAGAGACGGCAGGGGGCTGGCCTACGAGCAGCACTTC; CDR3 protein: CATSRDGRGLAYEQHF
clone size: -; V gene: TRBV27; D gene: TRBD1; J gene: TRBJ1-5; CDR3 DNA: TGTGCCAGCAGCCACGGACAGGGGTACAATCAGCCCCAGCATTTT; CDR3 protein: CASSHGQGYNQPQHF
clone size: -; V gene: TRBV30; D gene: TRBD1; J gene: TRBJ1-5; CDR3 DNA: TGTGCCTGGAGTGGGGGACAGTCCTTTAATCAGCCCCAGCATTTT; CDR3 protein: CAWSGGQSFNQPQHF
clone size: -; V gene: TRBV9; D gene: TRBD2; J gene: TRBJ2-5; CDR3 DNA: TGTGCCAGCAGCGAACTAGCGGGGGCTTGGGAGACCCAGTACTTC; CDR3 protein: CASSELAGAWETQYF
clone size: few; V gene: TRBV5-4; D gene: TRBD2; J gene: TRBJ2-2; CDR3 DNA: TGTGCCAGCAGCTTCGGGGGGGCCGACACCGGGGAGCTGTTTTTT; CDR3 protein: CASSFGGADTGELFF
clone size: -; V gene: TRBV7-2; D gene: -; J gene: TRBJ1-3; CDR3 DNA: TGTGCCAGCAGCTTAGGATTCCCAGGGCTAAACACCATATATTTT; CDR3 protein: CASSLGFPGLNTIYF
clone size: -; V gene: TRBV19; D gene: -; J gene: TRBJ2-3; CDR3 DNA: TGTGCCGTAACAGGATTTAGCACAGATACGCAGTATTTT; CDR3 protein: CAVTGFSTDTQYF
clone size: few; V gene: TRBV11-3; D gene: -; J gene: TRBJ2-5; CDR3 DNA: TGTGCCAGCAGCTTGGGTGAAATGCGGGAAGAGACCCAGTACTTC; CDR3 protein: CASSLGEMREETQYF
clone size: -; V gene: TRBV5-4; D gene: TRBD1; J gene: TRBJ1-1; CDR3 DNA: TGTGCCAGCAGCTGGCAAGACAGGGGAGCCGGGGACACTGAAGCTTTCTTT; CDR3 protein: CASSWQDRGAGDTEAFF
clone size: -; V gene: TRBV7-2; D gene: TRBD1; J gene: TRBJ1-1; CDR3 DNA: TGTGCCAGCAGCTTAGGGGACAGGCTGAACACTGAAGCTTTCTTT; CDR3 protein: CASSLGDRLNTEAFF
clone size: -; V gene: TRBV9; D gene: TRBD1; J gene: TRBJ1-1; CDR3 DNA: TGTGCCAGCAGCCCCCAGGGACAGCAGAACACTGAAGCTTTCTTT; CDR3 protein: CASSPQGQQNTEAFF
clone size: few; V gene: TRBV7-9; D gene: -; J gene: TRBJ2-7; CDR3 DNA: TGTGCCAGCAGCTTAGGGAGTACGGTCTACGAGCAGTACTTC; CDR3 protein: CASSLGSTVYEQYF
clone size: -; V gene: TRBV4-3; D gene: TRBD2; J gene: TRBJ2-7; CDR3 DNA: TGCGCCAGCAGCCAAGCGACTAGCGGGGGTTCCTACGAGCAGTACTTC; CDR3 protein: CASSQATSGGSYEQYF
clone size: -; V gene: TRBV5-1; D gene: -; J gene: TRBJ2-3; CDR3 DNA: TGCGCCAGCAGCCTATATGCGTCGACAGATACGCAGTATTTT; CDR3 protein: CASSLYASTDTQYF
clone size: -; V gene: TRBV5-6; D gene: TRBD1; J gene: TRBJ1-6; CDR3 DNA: TGTGCCAGCAGCTGGACAGGGAGCTCCTATAATTCACCCCTCCACTTT; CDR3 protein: CASSWTGSSYNSPLHF
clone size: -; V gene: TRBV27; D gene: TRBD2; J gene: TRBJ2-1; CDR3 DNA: TGTGCCAGCAGTTCAGACGGCCTAGCGGGCAATGAGCAGTTCTTC; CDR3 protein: CASSSDGLAGNEQFF